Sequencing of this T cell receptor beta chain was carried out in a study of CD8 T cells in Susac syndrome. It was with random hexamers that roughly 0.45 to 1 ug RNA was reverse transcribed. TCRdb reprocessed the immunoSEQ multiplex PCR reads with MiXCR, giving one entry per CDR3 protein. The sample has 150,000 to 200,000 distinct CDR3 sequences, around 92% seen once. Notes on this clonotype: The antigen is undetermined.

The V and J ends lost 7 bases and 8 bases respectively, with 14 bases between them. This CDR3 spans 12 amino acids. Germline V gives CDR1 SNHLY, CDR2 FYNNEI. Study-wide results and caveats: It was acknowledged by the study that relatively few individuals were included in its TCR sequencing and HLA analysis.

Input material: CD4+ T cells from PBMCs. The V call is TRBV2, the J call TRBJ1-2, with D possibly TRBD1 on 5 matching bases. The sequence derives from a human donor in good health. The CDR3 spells CASNYAGNGYTF. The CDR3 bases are TGTGCCAGCAACTACGCAGGGAACGGCTACACCTTC.